These 13 T cell receptor beta chains were all obtained from the same sample, sequenced in a study of T cell repertoires and HLA-DP antigens. These receptors have no known antigen. The data were produced by immunoSEQ multiplex PCR, yet TCRdb's version contains in-frame clones alone and is incomplete. The sample comprises roughly 70,000 clones, about 80% of which are singletons, and around 1.5% rests with the top ten. The sequencing sample was made of CD4+ T cells from PBMCs. The origin of the receptors is a man aged 55 to 70 in good health and CMV-seronegative.

V usage is TRBV5-4 and J usage is TRBJ2-2, with TRBD2 identical over 10 bases. Germline CDR1 reads SGHNT; CDR2 reads YYREEE (reference sequence). The CDR3 contains 15 residues. V trimming: 2 bases; J trimming: 6 bases; junction bases outside the gene matches: 4. CDR3 sequence: CASSLTSGTPGELFF. DNA of the CDR3: TGTGCCAGCAGCTTAACTAGCGGGACCCCCGGGGAGCTGTTTTTT.

This chain links TRBV11-2 with TRBJ2-2; D call uncertain. With 3 bases removed from V and 6 bases from J, the gap between germline ends came to 5 bases. This CDR3 comprises 12 residues. Germline CDR1 is SGHAT and CDR2 is FQNNGV. The CDR3 spells CASSLRSGELFF. DNA of the CDR3: TGTGCCAGCAGCTTGCGGTCCGGGGAGCTGTTTTTT.

The genes are TRBV5-5 and TRBJ1-2, with TRBD1 identical over 12 bases. V was clipped by 4 bases and J by 4 bases; unmatched bases: 11. Per the germline V gene, CDR1 is SGHKS and CDR2 is YYEKEE (reference sequence). The CDR3 length is 17 residues. For the CDR3, the DNA is TGTGCCAGCAGCCCGACCGGGACAGGGGGCGCTGGCTATGGCTACACCTTC. Its protein is CASSPTGTGGAGYGYTF.

The CDR3 region is CASSIQAGTNTEAFF. DNA of the CDR3: TGTGCCAGTAGTATTCAGGCAGGAACGAACACTGAAGCTTTCTTT. The chain carries TRBV19 and TRBJ1-1; D is unclear. The germline CDR1 and CDR2 sequences are LNHDA and SQIVND (reference sequence). V was clipped by 3 bases and J by 1 base, with 12 bases between them. The CDR3 sequence is 15 residues long.

V is TRBV15 and J is TRBJ2-7, with a weak D call TRBD2 (5 bases). The CDR3 consists of 13 residues. The ends were cut back, 0 bases at V and 3 bases at J, with 6 bases in the middle. Per the germline V gene, CDR1 is LNHNV and CDR2 is YYDKDF (reference sequence). CDR3 sequence: CATSRDRGYEQYF. The CDR3 DNA is TGTGCCACCAGCAGAGATCGGGGCTACGAGCAGTACTTC.

The chain joins TRBV2 to TRBJ2-7; 8 nucleotides agree with TRBD2. V shed 4 bases and J 4 bases; nucleotides not matched to a gene: 6. Germline values: CDR1 SNHLY, CDR2 FYNNEI. The CDR3 is 14 amino acids. CDR3 DNA sequence: TGTGCCAGCAGTGGGGGCGGGAGGCAGTACGAGCAGTACGTC. The encoded protein is CASSGGGRQYEQYV.

The rearrangement joins TRBV28 to TRBJ2-3; perhaps TRBD1 as D (6 bases). V lost 7 bases and J lost 4, with 12 bases in between. Germline CDR1 and CDR2: MDHEN and SYDVKM. This CDR3 spans 13 amino acids. The CDR3 here is CASNWGPPDTQYF. The CDR3 DNA sequence: TGTGCCAGCAATTGGGGGCCCCCAGATACGCAGTATTTT.

This clone is deemed medium-sized (0.01 to 0.1%). The CDR3 protein is CASSSTGTTYNEQFF. The CDR3 nucleotides are TGTGCCAGCAGCTCCACCGGGACTACATACAATGAGCAGTTCTTC. V is TRBV7-2 and J is TRBJ2-1; TRBD2 matches 7 bases. The CDR3 spans 15 residues. The trim removed 4 bases at V and 4 bases at J, leaving 7 bases unmatched. Germline CDR1 reads SGHTA; CDR2 reads FQGNSA.

This rearrangement joins TRBV25-1 to TRBJ2-1; TRBD2 matches 12 bases. CDR1 is MGHDK and CDR2 is SYGVNS in the germline V gene. The ends lost 1 base at V and 8 bases at J; junction bases unmatched: 6. This CDR3 spans 16 amino acids. This chain's CDR3 is CASSEWASGRADEQFF. The CDR3 DNA follows: TGTGCCAGCAGTGAATGGGCTAGCGGGAGGGCCGATGAGCAGTTCTTC.

J is TRBJ1-5 and V is TRBV9, with 9 bases that match TRBD1. The trim removed 3 bases at V and 5 bases at J, leaving 3 bases unmatched. Germline V lookup: CDR1 SGDLS, CDR2 YYNGEE. CDR3 length: 14 amino acids. Here the CDR3 DNA reads TGTGCCAGCAGCGCCCGACAGGGGGATCAGCCCCAGCATTTT. Translated, it gives CASSARQGDQPQHF.

The CDR3 DNA is TGCGCCAGCAGCCAAGATTCGGGCCAGCCCCAGCATTTT. Its translation: CASSQDSGQPQHF. The chain links TRBV4-3 to TRBJ1-5; D unclear. Looked up from germline, CDR1 is LGHNA and CDR2 is YSLEER. Trimming cost V 0 bases and J 7 bases, with 7 bases left between them. CDR3 size: 13 residues.

This chain connects TRBV9 to TRBJ1-2; D is unresolved. With 3 bases removed from V and 7 bases from J, the gap between germline ends came to 13 bases. The CDR3 covers 13 residues. Germline assignment: CDR1 SGDLS and CDR2 YYNGEE. CDR3 in DNA: TGTGCCAGCAGCGGGGGTCTCGGTAGTGGCTACACCTTC. This codes for CASSGGLGSGYTF. The full variable domain, rest sourced from reference TRBV9 and TRBJ1-2, is DSGVTQTPKHLITATGQRVTLRCSPRSGDLSVYWYQQSLDQGLQFLIQYYNGEERAKGNILERFSAQQFPDLHSELNLSSLELGDSALYFCASSGGLGSGYTFGSGTRLTVV.

The chain has TRBV5-4 and TRBJ1-2; TRBD1 is a possible D gene (6 bases). Trimming removed 4 bases from V and 6 bases from J, with 13 bases in between. Germline CDR1 is SGHNT and CDR2 is YYREEE (reference sequence). The CDR3 has 13 amino acids. The chain's CDR3 is CASSSGQRDGYTF. The CDR3 region has the DNA TGTGCCAGCAGCAGCGGACAGCGCGATGGCTACACCTTC.